These 12 T cell receptor beta chains were sequenced from one sample in a study of cytomegalovirus exposure and HLA in healthy donors. Vbeta (60) and Jbeta (13) primers were used in the PCR. Assay used: immunoSEQ multiplex PCR; TCRdb lists only in-frame clones, some missing. Among over 150,000 clones listed, more than 60% were seen once. The sequenced material came from PBMCs. The receptor set was obtained from a woman aged 25 to 39 in good health and CMV-seropositive.

The chain couples TRBV27 to TRBJ1-2; D possibly corresponds to TRBD1 (6 bases). The CDR3 covers 14 residues. Looked up from germline, CDR1 is MNHEY and CDR2 is SMNVEV (reference sequence). V was pared by 4 bases and J by 1 base, with 10 bases between. The CDR3 region has the DNA TGTGCCAGCAGTTCCCAGGGGCTTAACTATGGCTACACCTTC. Translation gives CASSSQGLNYGYTF.

This chain joins TRBV28 and TRBJ2-1, with 7 bases that match TRBD1. Germline CDR1 MDHEN, CDR2 SYDVKM. Trimming at V came to 7 bases and at J to 4 bases, leaving 4 bases not matched to a gene. The CDR3 runs 13 residues. The DNA of the CDR3 is TGTGCCAGCACCCCGACAGGGTACAATGAGCAGTTCTTC. This gives the protein CASTPTGYNEQFF. Supplemented by reference TRBV28 and TRBJ2-1, the full variable domain reads DVKVTQSSRYLVKRTGEKVFLECVQDMDHENMFWYRQDPGLGLRLIYFSYDVKMKEKGDIPEGYSVSREKKERFSLILESASTNQTSMYLCASTPTGYNEQFFGPGTRLTVL.

The rearrangement links TRBV4-3 to TRBJ2-2, with D perhaps TRBD2 (5 bases). CDR1 is LGHNA and CDR2 is YSLEER in the germline V gene. The V gene lost 0 bases and the J gene lost 7 bases, with 18 bases spanning the gap. The CDR3 is 17 residues long. The CDR3 bases are TGCGCCAGCAGCCAAGATCATCGAACTAGACGCGGCGGGGAGCTGTTTTTT. Amino acids: CASSQDHRTRRGGELFF.

The chain is built from TRBV7-8 and TRBJ1-1; TRBD1 matches 7 bases. The CDR3 sequence is 14 residues long. CDR1 SGHVS and CDR2 FQNEAQ come from the germline V gene. V trimming: 5 bases; J trimming: 5 bases; junction bases outside the gene matches: 8. The CDR3 DNA sequence: TGTGCCAGCAGCCGAACAGGGGACGGAACTGAAGCTTTCTTT. Translating gives CASSRTGDGTEAFF.

The rearrangement uses TRBV27 and TRBJ2-7; 7 nucleotides match TRBD1. CDR3 length: 13 residues. The germline V gene encodes CDR1 MNHEY and CDR2 SMNVEV (reference sequence). V lost 5 bases, J lost 5 bases, and 6 bases stayed unmatched. CDR3 coding DNA: TGTGCCAGCAGTCCCGCGACAGGGAACGAGCAGTACTTC. Protein sequence: CASSPATGNEQYF.

The sample holds a few counts of this clone. The chain has TRBV5-1 and TRBJ2-1, with 8 bases matching TRBD2. With V trimmed by 2 bases and J by 0 bases, 4 bases remained unmatched. This CDR3 has 16 amino acids. Germline CDR1 and CDR2: SGHRS and YFSETQ. CDR3 protein: CASSFSSGSSYNEQFF. CDR3 sequence (DNA): TGCGCCAGCAGCTTTAGCAGCGGGAGCTCCTACAATGAGCAGTTCTTC.

The V and J genes are TRBV15 and TRBJ2-3; D is perhaps TRBD2 (5 bases). Germline V CDR1 and CDR2: LNHNV, YYDKDF (reference sequence). The V gene lost 4 bases and the J gene lost 3 bases, with 14 bases spanning the gap. The CDR3 totals 15 residues. CDR3 amino acids: CATSIRGSGTDTQYF. CDR3 coding DNA: TGTGCCACCAGCATAAGAGGGTCGGGGACAGATACGCAGTATTTT.

The J gene is TRBJ1-2, the V gene TRBV9; 12 nucleotides match TRBD1. Germline-derived CDR1 and CDR2 are SGDLS and YYNGEE. The CDR3 is 17 amino acids. Trimming cost V 0 bases and J 2 bases; bases outside gene matches: 5. In DNA, the CDR3 is TGTGCCAGCAGCGTAGAGGGACAGGGGGCGAGAAACTATGGCTACACCTTC. This gives the protein CASSVEGQGARNYGYTF. Full variable domain (rest looked up from reference TRBV9 and TRBJ1-2): DSGVTQTPKHLITATGQRVTLRCSPRSGDLSVYWYQQSLDQGLQFLIQYYNGEERAKGNILERFSAQQFPDLHSELNLSSLELGDSALYFCASSVEGQGARNYGYTFGSGTRLTVV.

This chain uses TRBV7-9 with TRBJ1-5, with TRBD1 as a possible D gene (6 bases). Trimming removed 4 bases at V and 2 bases at J, with 12 bases between. Per the germline V gene, CDR1 is SEHNR and CDR2 is FQNEAQ (reference sequence). This CDR3 comprises 15 residues. In DNA, the CDR3 is TGTGCCAGCAGCTCATCAGGGGTTGGCAATCAGCCCCAGCATTTT. Its translation is CASSSSGVGNQPQHF.

The chain employs TRBV15 and TRBJ2-6, with D perhaps TRBD2 (5 bases). Trimming took 5 bases from V and 0 from J, leaving 8 bases between them. Per germline, CDR1 LNHNV and CDR2 YYDKDF (reference sequence). This CDR3 has 15 amino acids. The CDR3 region has the DNA TGTGCCACCAGCCCGGGGAGCTCTGGGGCCAACGTCCTGACTTTC. It encodes CATSPGSSGANVLTF.

The chain combines TRBV5-1 with TRBJ2-7, with 9 positions matching TRBD1. The better agreement between TRBJ2-5 and the DNA end casts doubt on the J call. The CDR3 is 14 amino acids. The germline V gene encodes CDR1 SGHRS and CDR2 YFSETQ. The CDR3 protein is CASSRGQGRETQYF. The CDR3 nucleotides read TGCGCCAGCAGCCGGGGACAGGGAAGAGAGACCCAGTACTTC.

In its sample, this clone was seen a few times. This chain links TRBV18 with TRBJ1-4; D not resolved. With 5 bases removed from V and 0 bases from J, the gap between germline ends came to 16 bases. The CDR3 is 17 amino acids. Germline loops: CDR1 KGHSH, CDR2 LQKENI. The CDR3 reads CASSKRPGFATNEKLFF. The CDR3 region has the DNA TGTGCCAGCTCAAAGCGGCCAGGATTTGCAACTAATGAAAAACTGTTTTTT.